The following is a T cell receptor delta chain sequence with its context. The antigen it recognizes is unknown. Base-call qualities are not available, and no considerably larger clone is one nucleotide away. These data are taken from a study of gamma-delta chains in newborns, infants, children (dated by TCRdb to between 2017 and 2020). For context, the study as a whole: According to the title of the study, polyclonal expansion of innate gammadelta T cells immediately after birth is driven by microbial exposure. The study investigated how microbial exposure shaped innate gammadelta T cell populations in human newborns immediately after birth.

The CDR3 goes from the cysteine to the phenylalanine over 24 residues. Only the CDR3 region is kept as DNA, spanning 72 bases read in frame from base 1. Trimming costs V 0 bases and J 3 bases, and their ends lie 42 bases apart. Taken from the germline V gene, the CDR1 and CDR2 loops are NSMFDY and ISSIKDK. The instrument was an Illumina MiSeq. After TCRdb called clones again from the public reads with CATT, rows with identical DNA were merged. The sample contains thousands of delta-chain clones, around 5% of them found a single time. Roughly 9.8% of the sample is taken by the ten largest. The rearranged segments are TRAV29/DV5 and TRDJ1, with a tentative D gene TRDD3 over 10 matching bases. This TCR derives from a child who was a newborn, infant or young child, either healthy, febrile or measles-vaccinated (not recorded which). The sequencing sample was made of blood. The nucleotides are TGTGCAGCAAGCGCGTCTTCCTTCCTACTCTCGCCTACTGGGGGATCCCCTTATGCCGATAAACTCATCTTT. It translates as CAASASSFLLSPTGGSPYADKLIF. Beyond the CDR3, the reference TRAV29/DV5 and TRDJ1 genes provide the residues; the full variable domain reads: DQQVKQNSPSLSVQEGRISILNCDYTNSMFDYFLWYKKYPAEGPTFLISISSIKDKNEDGRFTVFLNKSAKHLSLHIVPSQPGDSAVYFCAASASSFLLSPTGGSPYADKLIFGKGTRVTVEP.